Listed below are T cell receptor beta chains from one sample, sequenced in a study of blood T cell repertoires in COVID-19. TCRdb's table, derived via immunoSEQ multiplex PCR, lists solely in-frame clones and lacks some. The table lists 150,000 to 200,000 clones, roughly 91% of them singletons. The sample taken for sequencing was peripheral blood. The receptors originated from a man between 40 and 49 years old with active or convalescent COVID-19. CDR3s include the opening cysteine and the closing phenylalanine or tryptophan.

V gene: TRBV7-6; J gene: TRBJ2-7; CDR3 protein: CASSSSTAAYEQYF
V gene: TRBV2; J gene: TRBJ1-5; CDR3 protein: CASSEPGQTQPQHF
V gene: TRBV6-4; J gene: TRBJ2-2; CDR3 protein: CASSGTGDTGELFF
V gene: TRBV11-2; J gene: TRBJ2-7; CDR3 protein: CASSLMGQGVYEQYF
V gene: TRBV28; J gene: TRBJ2-3; CDR3 protein: CASSPRGRITDTQYF
V gene: TRBV11-2; J gene: TRBJ1-2; CDR3 protein: CASSFFSVGYTF
V gene: TRBV29-1; J gene: TRBJ1-2; CDR3 protein: CSVEASGGGYGYTF
V gene: TRBV5-1; J gene: TRBJ2-3; CDR3 protein: CASSLGTSGGARDTQYF
V gene: TRBV5-1; J gene: TRBJ1-5; CDR3 protein: CASSLGSVQGGQPQHF
V gene: TRBV5-6; J gene: TRBJ2-2; CDR3 protein: CASSGGLGYTGELFF
V gene: TRBV9; J gene: TRBJ1-3; CDR3 protein: CASSVTGSRGNTIYF
V gene: TRBV14; J gene: TRBJ2-2; CDR3 protein: CASSRGLAGDTGELFF
V gene: TRBV28; J gene: TRBJ2-3; CDR3 protein: CASGLAGVGDTQYF
V gene: TRBV11-2; J gene: TRBJ1-2; CDR3 protein: CASSLDTLGQGLGYTF
V gene: TRBV27; J gene: TRBJ1-4; CDR3 protein: CASSHGDRDEKLFF
V gene: TRBV2; J gene: TRBJ1-2; CDR3 protein: CASNLGGGANYGYTF
V gene: TRBV5-1; J gene: TRBJ2-7; CDR3 protein: CASRRQESYEQYF
V gene: TRBV10-2; J gene: TRBJ1-5; CDR3 protein: CASSDPTPENQPQHF
V gene: TRBV7-9; J gene: TRBJ2-5; CDR3 protein: CASSPGEVAQETQYF
V gene: TRBV15; J gene: TRBJ1-5; CDR3 protein: CATRAGGSNQPQHF
V gene: TRBV28; J gene: TRBJ2-3; CDR3 protein: CASSRELQGAFRVDTQYF
V gene: TRBV5-8; J gene: TRBJ1-1; CDR3 protein: CASSLGGPVSAFF
V gene: TRBV27; J gene: TRBJ1-1; CDR3 protein: CASRTQGVLSAFF
V gene: TRBV14; J gene: TRBJ1-4; CDR3 protein: CASSQDPRTTGINEKLFF
V gene: TRBV29-1; J gene: TRBJ2-1; CDR3 protein: CSGEAGGNEQFF
V gene: TRBV1; J gene: TRBJ2-2; CDR3 protein: CTSSQDGPLAGTGELFF
V gene: TRBV5-5; J gene: TRBJ2-2; CDR3 protein: CASSLSLTGANTGELFF
V gene: TRBV18; J gene: TRBJ2-7; CDR3 protein: CASSQTGGSYEQYF
V gene: TRBV6-1; J gene: TRBJ1-5; CDR3 protein: CASTELQGTQPQHF
V gene: TRBV6-5; J gene: TRBJ1-4; CDR3 protein: CASSYSATNEKLFF
V gene: TRBV12-3/TRBV12-4; J gene: TRBJ2-2; CDR3 protein: CASRISGELFF
V gene: TRBV27; J gene: TRBJ1-2; CDR3 protein: CASTPAGRNGYTF
V gene: TRBV2; J gene: TRBJ2-3; CDR3 protein: CASGRETGPDTQYF
V gene: TRBV30; J gene: TRBJ1-6; CDR3 protein: CAWGRDRGNSPLHF
V gene: TRBV29-1; J gene: TRBJ1-1; CDR3 protein: CSAHVNTEAFF
V gene: TRBV6-2/TRBV6-3; J gene: TRBJ2-7; CDR3 protein: CASSSIVWGDEQYF